These T cell receptor beta chains were read from a single sample in a study of CD8+ T cells in alopecia areata. Method: immunoSEQ multiplex PCR; TCRdb's copy keeps in-frame clones and lacks some. The repertoire holds roughly 110,000 clones, roughly 50% seen once, with about 12% in the top ten. Sequences were derived from CD8+ T cells sorted from blood, sampled at week 24, from a patient treated with tofacitinib. The receptors shown here come from a human donor with alopecia areata. Both conserved end residues are part of each CDR3. The D gene is left open where the match is weak. Only some rows state a clone size, as once, few, many or a class for expanded clones.

abundance	j_gene	v_gene	d_gene	CDR3nt	CDR3aa
NA	TRBJ1-1	TRBV19	NA	TGTGCCAGTAGTTTAGGGCCCACTGAAGCTTTCTTT	CASSLGPTEAFF
NA	TRBJ2-1	TRBV7-2	TRBD2	TGCGCCAGCAGCCTTCCAGCGGGGGAGTTTAATGAGCAGTTCTTC	CASSLPAGEFNEQFF
few	TRBJ2-1	TRBV5-6	TRBD1	TGTGCCAGCAGCGGCGGGACAGGGGTAAATGAGCAGTTCTTC	CASSGGTGVNEQFF
once	TRBJ2-2	TRBV30	NA	TGTGCCTGGAGTGTGGGGGCAGGGAACACCGGGGAGCTGTTTTTT	CAWSVGAGNTGELFF
NA	TRBJ1-1	TRBV13	NA	TGTGCCAGCAGCTCATGGACAGCTAACACTGAAGCTTTCTTT	CASSSWTANTEAFF
NA	TRBJ2-7	TRBV9	NA	TGTGCCAGCAGCATTTACCCGGACTACGAGCAGTACTTC	CASSIYPDYEQYF
NA	TRBJ2-7	TRBV7-8	NA	TGTGCCAGCAGCTGGGTGGGGGACTACGAGCAGTACTTC	CASSWVGDYEQYF
few	TRBJ2-7	TRBV4-1	NA	TGCGCCAGCAGCCAAGAAGATATGGGCTACGAGCAGTACTTC	CASSQEDMGYEQYF
NA	TRBJ2-5	TRBV13	NA	TGTGCCAGCAGCTTAGGTGGGGAACAAGAGACCCAGTACTTC	CASSLGGEQETQYF
NA	TRBJ2-7	TRBV5-6	NA	TGTGCCAGCAGCTTGGGTGGTCCCGACGAGCAGTACTTC	CASSLGGPDEQYF
NA	TRBJ1-2	TRBV30	TRBD1	TGTGCCTGGATGGGACAGATCAACTATGGCTACACCTTC	CAWMGQINYGYTF
few	TRBJ2-7	TRBV5-6	TRBD1	TGTGCCAGCAGCTGGGGACAGGACGAGCAGTACTTC	CASSWGQDEQYF
NA	TRBJ1-2	TRBV15	NA	TGTGCCACCAGCATCAGGGGCGGCTATGGCTACACCTTC	CATSIRGGYGYTF
NA	TRBJ2-5	TRBV27	NA	TGTGCCAGCAGCCCAAGGGAGACGCGAGAGACCCAGTACTTC	CASSPRETRETQYF
once	TRBJ2-7	TRBV7-9	TRBD2	TGTGCCAGCAGCTTAAGTAGCGGGGGGAATCACGAGCAGTACTTC	CASSLSSGGNHEQYF
NA	TRBJ2-3	TRBV7-8	TRBD2	TGTGCCAGCAGCCTATGGACTAGCGGGGCTGCAGATACGCAGTATTTT	CASSLWTSGAADTQYF
NA	TRBJ1-6	TRBV5-6	NA	TGTGCCAGCAGCCCATCGAATGCGGGTGGCTCACCCCTCCACTTT	CASSPSNAGGSPLHF
NA	TRBJ2-3	TRBV5-1	TRBD2	TGCGCCAGCAGCTTGGCCAGACTAGCGAAGATCACAGATACGCAGTATTTT	CASSLARLAKITDTQYF
NA	TRBJ2-3	TRBV6-1	TRBD2	TGTGCCAGCAGTGATCGAACTAGCGGGTATTGGGCAGATACGCAGTATTTT	CASSDRTSGYWADTQYF
NA	TRBJ2-2	TRBV27	NA	TGTGCCAGCAGTTTACTGACAGGGAGGACCGGGGAGCTGTTTTTT	CASSLLTGRTGELFF
NA	TRBJ1-4	TRBV27	NA	TGTGCCAGCAGTTTGTTTGGGCCCCAGGAAAAACTGTTTTTT	CASSLFGPQEKLFF
NA	TRBJ2-3	TRBV5-6	NA	TGTGCCAGCAGCTTGGACGGGGGCGCAGATACGCAGTATTTT	CASSLDGGADTQYF
NA	TRBJ2-1	TRBV13	NA	TGTGCCAGCAGCTTAAGCTGGGGGGCCAAAAATGAGCAGTTCTTC	CASSLSWGAKNEQFF
NA	TRBJ2-7	TRBV2	TRBD2	TGTGCCAGCGGGAGTAGCGGGGAATACGAGCAGTACTTC	CASGSSGEYEQYF
NA	TRBJ2-7	TRBV4-1	NA	TGCGCCAGCAGCCAAGGGGGCTTCCCCTACGAGCAGTACTTC	CASSQGGFPYEQYF
once	TRBJ1-1	TRBV7-9	NA	TGTGCCAGCAGCTCCCGACCTAAAGGAATGAACACTGAAGCTTTCTTT	CASSSRPKGMNTEAFF
NA	TRBJ2-7	TRBV19	TRBD2	TGTGCCAGTAGTTACGAACTAGCGGGCTACGAGCAGTACTTC	CASSYELAGYEQYF
NA	TRBJ1-1	TRBV7-9	NA	TGTGCCAGCAGCCCCCGACAGGCTAACACTGAAGCTTTCTTT	CASSPRQANTEAFF
NA	TRBJ1-1	TRBV2	NA	TGTGCCATCCCTACAGGGATGAACACTGAAGCTTTCTTT	CAIPTGMNTEAFF
NA	TRBJ2-7	TRBV5-6	NA	TGTGCCAGCAGCTTGGCCCGGCGGGGGCCCTACGAGCAGTACTTC	CASSLARRGPYEQYF
NA	TRBJ1-1	TRBV27	NA	TGTGCCAGCAGTTTATGGGCCGGCCTGAACACTGAAGCTTTCTTT	CASSLWAGLNTEAFF
NA	TRBJ2-3	TRBV2	TRBD2	TGTGCCCCCTTGAAGACTAGCGGCCTCGGGGAATATACGCAGTATTTT	CAPLKTSGLGEYTQYF
NA	TRBJ1-1	TRBV15	TRBD1	TGTGCCACCAGCCCACCGCTGGGGACAGGGTGGAACACTGAAGCTTTCTTT	CATSPPLGTGWNTEAFF
few	TRBJ1-2	TRBV7-9	NA	TGTGCCAGCAGCGTGGCAGCCGATGGCTACACCTTC	CASSVAADGYTF
NA	TRBJ2-1	TRBV27	TRBD1	TGTGCCAGCAGTTCACGGACAGGGGCCGGCGATGAGCAGTTCTTC	CASSSRTGAGDEQFF
NA	TRBJ2-1	TRBV7-9	NA	TGTGCCAGCAGCTGGCAGGGACGAAGCTACAATGAGCAGTTCTTC	CASSWQGRSYNEQFF
NA	TRBJ1-2	TRBV9	TRBD1	TGTGCCAGCAGCGTAGCTGAGGGACAGGGCCATGGCTACACCTTC	CASSVAEGQGHGYTF
NA	TRBJ2-1	TRBV23-1	TRBD2	TGCGCCAGCACCAGGACTAGCGGGGGGCCGCCTGGCAATGAGCAGTTCTTC	CASTRTSGGPPGNEQFF
NA	TRBJ2-3	TRBV6-6	NA	TGTGCCAGCAGCCGTGGGACCGCGATCACAGATACGCAGTATTTT	CASSRGTAITDTQYF
NA	TRBJ1-5	TRBV7-9	NA	TGTGCCAGCAGCCCTGCCGGGGCAGGCAATCAGCCCCAGCATTTT	CASSPAGAGNQPQHF
NA	TRBJ1-5	TRBV5-6	NA	TGTGCCAGCAGTTCTATGGACAGATACTATAGCAATCAGCCCCAGCATTTT	CASSSMDRYYSNQPQHF
NA	TRBJ2-1	TRBV27	TRBD2	TGTGCCAGCAGGGCTTTTGGCGGGGGGGCACCCGAGCAGTTCTTC	CASRAFGGGAPEQFF
NA	TRBJ2-1	TRBV5-6	NA	TGTGCCAGCAGCCAAGTTCACAATGAGCAGTTCTTC	CASSQVHNEQFF
NA	TRBJ1-1	TRBV29-1	TRBD1	TGCAGCGTTATGGGAGGGGGCTCTGAAGCTTTCTTT	CSVMGGGSEAFF
NA	TRBJ2-1	TRBV2	NA	TGTGCCAGCAGTGACGCCAAGAACAATGAGCAGTTCTTC	CASSDAKNNEQFF
NA	TRBJ1-4	TRBV14	NA	TGTGCCAGCAGCCATATACAATGGGTGGGACGTAATGAAAAACTGTTTTTT	CASSHIQWVGRNEKLFF
NA	TRBJ1-5	TRBV25-1	NA	TGTGCCAGCAGTTCCCTCAGGTCCTATAGCAATCAGCCCCAGCATTTT	CASSSLRSYSNQPQHF
NA	TRBJ1-6	TRBV9	NA	TGTGCCAGCAGCGTAGAGTCCGGCTACAATTCACCCCTCCACTTT	CASSVESGYNSPLHF
NA	TRBJ1-6	TRBV4-2	NA	TGTGCCAGCAGCCTGGAAGGGAATTCACCCCTCCACTTT	CASSLEGNSPLHF
many	TRBJ2-3	TRBV6-4	TRBD2	TGTGCCAGCAGTCGGACTAGCGGGGGGAAGGATACGCAGTATTTT	CASSRTSGGKDTQYF
NA	TRBJ1-1	TRBV5-1	NA	TGCGCCAGCAGCTTAGTGGGGACTGAAGCTTTCTTT	CASSLVGTEAFF
NA	TRBJ1-1	TRBV15	NA	TGTGCCACCAGCAGACCGGACGGCACTGAAGCTTTCTTT	CATSRPDGTEAFF
NA	TRBJ1-2	TRBV7-9	NA	TGTGCCAGCAGCGCCGGGACAATTGGCTACACCTTC	CASSAGTIGYTF